The 5 T cell receptor beta chains given below trace back to one sample, sequenced in a study of shared T cell receptors in the human thymus. Produced via immunoSEQ multiplex PCR; TCRdb's table is partial and in-frame only. Among 500,000 to 750,000 clones listed, more than 75% were seen once. These data were also filed under a second study, of human thymus T cells.

Sequenced sample: thymocytes. Receptors were obtained from a boy younger than two with a congenital heart defect.

The chain has TRBV10-1 and TRBJ1-4; 10 bases fit TRBD1. V lost 3 bases and J lost 7; bases outside the gene matches: 2. From germline, CDR1 is WNHNN and CDR2 SYGVQD (reference sequence). The CDR3 length is 14 residues. The DNA for the CDR3 is TGCGCCAGCAGTGACGGGACAGGGGCTGAAAAACTGTTTTTT. Translating it yields CASSDGTGAEKLFF.

The rearrangement uses TRBV30 and TRBJ1-2, with D unresolved. Germline assignment: CDR1 GTSNPN and CDR2 SVGIG (reference sequence). The V gene lost 0 bases and the J gene lost 3 bases, with 8 bases spanning the gap. The CDR3 spans 13 residues. CDR3 in amino acids: CAWSVGRDYGYTF. The CDR3 DNA reads as TGTGCCTGGAGTGTAGGGCGGGACTATGGCTACACCTTC.

V usage is TRBV11-2 and J usage is TRBJ2-7, with 11 bases aligning to TRBD1. Per germline, CDR1 SGHAT and CDR2 FQNNGV. This CDR3 region has 17 residues. V lost 6 bases and J lost 3; bases outside the gene matches: 13. The CDR3 spells CASRSPPGGTGGYEQYF. CDR3 DNA: TGTGCCAGCAGGTCTCCCCCAGGGGGGACAGGGGGCTACGAGCAGTACTTC.

The rearrangement links TRBV14 to TRBJ2-2, with TRBD2 matching over 7 bases. Losses at the gene ends were 4 bases for V and 4 bases for J; bases not matched to a gene: 3. Germline-derived CDR1 and CDR2 are SGHDN and FVKESK. This CDR3 has 14 amino acids. The CDR3 loop reads CASSREGRTGELFF. The CDR3 bases are TGTGCCAGCAGCCGGGAGGGCCGCACCGGGGAGCTGTTTTTT.

The CDR3 nucleotides are TGTGCCAGCAGTGACCCCCGACTAGCGGGGACAGATACGCAGTATTTT. Its protein is CASSDPRLAGTDTQYF. This chain connects TRBV25-1 to TRBJ2-3; 11 positions match TRBD2. V shed 3 bases, J shed 3 bases, and the junction held 5 bases outside the gene matches. CDR1 is MGHDK, CDR2 SYGVNS, per germline. There are 16 residues in the CDR3.